The rows below give T cell receptor beta chains drawn from one sample of a study of T cell repertoires in ileal Crohn's disease. Sequencing was performed with immunoSEQ multiplex PCR; in TCRdb, only in-frame clones are kept and a portion is missing. In the table there are about 14,000 clones, around four fifths of which are singletons. The sample was ileal tissue. These receptors were taken from an adult with Crohn's disease. Each CDR3 is given with its conserved first and last residue. The order of the fields is clone size, D gene, V gene, J gene, CDR3 DNA, CDR3 protein. A D gene is named only where the DNA matches it firmly. Size tells how often a clone was seen (once, few, many) or the class of an expanded clone, and some rows leave it out.

-,TRBD1,TRBV11-2,TRBJ2-7,TGTGCCAGCAGCTTAATAATTGGGACAGTCTCCTACGAGCAGTACTTC,CASSLIIGTVSYEQYF
-,TRBD2,TRBV27,TRBJ2-1,TGTGCCAGCATTCCCGTCGGCACTAGCGGGAGTAGGCCCTACAATGAGCAGTTCTTC,CASIPVGTSGSRPYNEQFF
-,-,TRBV28,TRBJ2-6,TGTGCCAGCAGTTTATGGGCAGGTATCTCTGGGGCCAACGTCCTGACTTTC,CASSLWAGISGANVLTF
-,TRBD2,TRBV5-1,TRBJ2-2,TGCGCCAGCAGCTTGGGGAGCGGGAAAAGTGCCGGGGAGCTGTTTTTT,CASSLGSGKSAGELFF
-,-,TRBV6-5,TRBJ2-1,TGTGCCAGCAGCCCCCGTATCTACAATGAGCAGTTCTTC,CASSPRIYNEQFF
-,-,TRBV5-6,TRBJ2-1,TGTGCCAGCAGCTGGAAAAGGGGCAGGGCCACCTTGTCCAATGAGCAGTTCTTC,CASSWKRGRATLSNEQFF
-,-,TRBV14,TRBJ2-5,TGTGCCAGCAGCCGCGGACAGCTCCAAGAGACCCAGTACTTC,CASSRGQLQETQYF
-,-,TRBV7-2,TRBJ2-1,TGTGCCAGCAGGCTACAGGGGACTAGCTCCTACAATGAGCAGTTCTTC,CASRLQGTSSYNEQFF
-,-,TRBV7-8,TRBJ2-3,TGTGCCAGCAGCCCCCGAGGGGGGGGAGTGTCAGATACGCAGTATTTT,CASSPRGGGVSDTQYF
-,-,TRBV2,TRBJ2-2,TGTGCCATCCCGGGACTGACGAACACCGGGGAGCTGTTTTTT,CAIPGLTNTGELFF
-,TRBD2,TRBV11-3,TRBJ2-3,TGTGCCAGCAGCCGAACGTTGGGACTAGCGGGAGGAGATACGCAGTATTTT,CASSRTLGLAGGDTQYF
-,-,TRBV9,TRBJ1-2,TGTGCCAGCAGCGTAGGGGGGCGCGGCTACACCTTC,CASSVGGRGYTF
-,TRBD1,TRBV4-1,TRBJ1-6,TGCGCCAGCAGCCAAGTAACAGGGGCACTTTCACCCCTCCACTTT,CASSQVTGALSPLHF
-,-,TRBV4-1,TRBJ2-7,TGCGCCAGCAGACCCAGGGAGGCTGACGAGCAGTACTTC,CASRPREADEQYF
few,-,TRBV6-1,TRBJ1-1,TGTGCCAGCAGTGAAGCCTTCAGGCCTTTGAAAGCTTTCTTT,CASSEAFRPLKAFF
-,TRBD1,TRBV6-6,TRBJ1-5,TGTGCCAGCAGTTACTCCACAGGGGCGGGTAAAATGCCCCAGCATTTT,CASSYSTGAGKMPQHF
-,-,TRBV5-5,TRBJ1-3,TGTGCCAGCAGCCAAGCATCCCCAGGGCGCGGAAACACCATATATTTT,CASSQASPGRGNTIYF
-,-,TRBV30,TRBJ2-7,TGTGCCTGGAGTCCTCGGCGGTTCGAGCAGTACTTC,CAWSPRRFEQYF
-,-,TRBV20-1,TRBJ2-7,TGCAGTGCCAGACGGGTCCACGAGCAGTACTTC,CSARRVHEQYF
-,TRBD2,TRBV19,TRBJ2-3,TGTGCCAGTATAAACCTCTGGCGGGGGGCGACCCGTTGCACAGATACGCAGTATTTT,CASINLWRGATRCTDTQYF
-,TRBD2,TRBV9,TRBJ2-1,TGTGCCAGCAGCGTATTAGCGGGGGGGTACAATGAGCAGTTCTTC,CASSVLAGGYNEQFF
-,TRBD2,TRBV2,TRBJ2-5,TGTGCCAGCAGTGAACTAGCGGGGGGTTTTGAGACCCAGTACTTC,CASSELAGGFETQYF
-,TRBD2,TRBV7-8,TRBJ2-2,TGTGCCAGCAGCATTACTAGCGGGCTGTTTTTT,CASSITSGLFF
-,TRBD1,TRBV5-4,TRBJ2-5,TGTGCCAGCAGCTTGAATCCGACAGGGGCAGAGACCCAGTACTTC,CASSLNPTGAETQYF
-,TRBD2,TRBV5-6,TRBJ2-7,TGTGCCAGCAGCTTGGCCGGGACTAGCGGGACCTACGGGCAGTACTTC,CASSLAGTSGTYGQYF
-,-,TRBV9,TRBJ2-5,TGTGCCAGCAGCGTAGTCGGTGGTAACGGGGAGACCCAGTACTTC,CASSVVGGNGETQYF
-,-,TRBV5-1,TRBJ2-7,TGCGCCAGCAGCCCTCCGGTCGGTGAGGAGCAGTACTTC,CASSPPVGEEQYF
-,-,TRBV2,TRBJ1-5,TGTGCCAGCAGTGAAAAGAGGGATATACAGCCCCAGCATTTT,CASSEKRDIQPQHF
-,-,TRBV5-1,TRBJ2-7,TGCGCCAGCAGCTCCATCAGCTCCTACGAGCAGTACTTC,CASSSISSYEQYF
-,TRBD2,TRBV27,TRBJ2-3,TGTGCCAGCAGTACTGGACTAGATCTAGATACGCAGTATTTT,CASSTGLDLDTQYF
-,TRBD2,TRBV2,TRBJ2-7,TGTGCCAGCAGGGTCGGGAGGGAGCAGTACTTC,CASRVGREQYF
-,TRBD1,TRBV7-7,TRBJ2-1,TGTGCCAGCAGCTTCGGGCCACCGACAGGGCCCGCCTCCTACAATGAGCAGTTCTTC,CASSFGPPTGPASYNEQFF
-,TRBD1,TRBV2,TRBJ1-5,TGTGCCAGCAGGGACAGACAGGGGGGCCAGCCCCAGCATTTT,CASRDRQGGQPQHF
-,TRBD2,TRBV5-5,TRBJ2-7,TGTGCCAGCAGCTCGACTAGCGGGAGTTTCGAGCAGTACTTC,CASSSTSGSFEQYF
-,TRBD2,TRBV29-1,TRBJ2-1,TGCAGCGTCACAAGGACTAGCGGGAGGCCCCCTTACAATGAGCAGTTCTTC,CSVTRTSGRPPYNEQFF
-,-,TRBV6-5,TRBJ2-7,TGTGCCAGCAGTTACTCGAAACTTTACTACGAGCAGTACTTC,CASSYSKLYYEQYF
-,-,TRBV14,TRBJ1-1,TGTGCCAGCAGTCAGTGGAGGGATTCGGCTGAAGCTTTCTTT,CASSQWRDSAEAFF
-,-,TRBV11-2,TRBJ2-2,TGTGCCAGCAGCCCGGAGCGGACCGGGGAGCTGTTTTTT,CASSPERTGELFF
-,TRBD2,TRBV14,TRBJ2-2,TGTGCCAGCAGCCCGGGACTAGCAGTTGGGGAGCTGTTTTTT,CASSPGLAVGELFF
-,TRBD2,TRBV11-2,TRBJ2-7,TGTGCCAGCAGGTCCTCTTTGCGGGGGGGCGATGAGCAGTACTTC,CASRSSLRGGDEQYF
once,-,TRBV6-5,TRBJ1-3,TGTGCCAGCAGTTATCGGAGACCGGAGCTCGACACCATATATTTT,CASSYRRPELDTIYF